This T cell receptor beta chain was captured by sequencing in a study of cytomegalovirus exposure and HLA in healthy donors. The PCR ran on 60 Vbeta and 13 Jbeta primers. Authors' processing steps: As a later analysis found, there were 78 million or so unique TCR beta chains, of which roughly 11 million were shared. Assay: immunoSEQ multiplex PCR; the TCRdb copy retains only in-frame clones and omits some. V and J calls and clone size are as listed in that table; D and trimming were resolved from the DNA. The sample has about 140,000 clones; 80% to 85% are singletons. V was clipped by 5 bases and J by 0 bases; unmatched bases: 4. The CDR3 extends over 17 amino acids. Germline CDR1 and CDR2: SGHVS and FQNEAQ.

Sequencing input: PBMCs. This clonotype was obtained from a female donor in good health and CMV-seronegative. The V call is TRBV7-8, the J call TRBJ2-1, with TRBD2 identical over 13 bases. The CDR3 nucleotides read TGTGCCAGCAGCCCCTGGACTAGCGGGAGCTCCTACAATGAGCAGTTCTTC. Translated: CASSPWTSGSSYNEQFF.